A few counts support the clone carrying this TCR beta chain. The antigen remains undetermined. The record originates from a study of T cells in Graves' hyperthyroidism and ophthalmopathy. Study-level results: Ophthalmopathy was model-predicted a median approximately 6.4 months pre-onset.

The CDR3 regions of TCR beta were amplified from RNA transcripts. TCR CDR3 underwent first-round RT-PCR with the HTBI primer set. TCRdb used MiXCR to reprocess the multiplex PCR reads, holding one entry per CDR3 protein. The sample records about 480,000 distinct CDR3 sequences, roughly 14% being singletons. The CDR3 contains 14 residues. The junction had 10 bases not matched to a gene; V was cut back by 3 bases and J by 7 bases. Germline CDR1 GTSNPN, CDR2 SVGIG (reference sequence). The chain joins TRBV30 to TRBJ2-7; 9 bases agree with TRBD1. Sequences were obtained from blood. This TCR was sampled from a woman under 30 with Graves' hyperthyroidism. The DNA of the CDR3 is TGTGCCTGGAGACCCAGAGGACAGGGGTGGGAGCAGTACTTC. Translated, it gives CAWRPRGQGWEQYF.